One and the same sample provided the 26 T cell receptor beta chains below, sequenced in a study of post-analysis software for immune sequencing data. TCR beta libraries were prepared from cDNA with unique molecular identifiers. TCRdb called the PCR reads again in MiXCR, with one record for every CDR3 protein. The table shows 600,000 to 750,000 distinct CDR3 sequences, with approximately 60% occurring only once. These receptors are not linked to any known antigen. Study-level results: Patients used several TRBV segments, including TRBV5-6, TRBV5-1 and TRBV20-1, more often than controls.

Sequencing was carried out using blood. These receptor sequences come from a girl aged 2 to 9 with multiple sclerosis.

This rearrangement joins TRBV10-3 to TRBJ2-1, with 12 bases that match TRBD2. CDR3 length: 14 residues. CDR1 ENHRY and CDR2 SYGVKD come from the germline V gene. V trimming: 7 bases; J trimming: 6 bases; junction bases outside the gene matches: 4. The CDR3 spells CAINRLAGVNEQFF. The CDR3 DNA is TGTGCCATCAATCGACTAGCGGGGGTCAATGAGCAGTTCTTC.

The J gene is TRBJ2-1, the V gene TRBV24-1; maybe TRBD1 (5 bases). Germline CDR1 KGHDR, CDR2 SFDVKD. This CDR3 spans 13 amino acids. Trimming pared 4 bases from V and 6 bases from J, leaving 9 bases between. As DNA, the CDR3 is TGTGCCACCAGTGACCCAGACAGCAATGAGCAGTTCTTC. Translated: CATSDPDSNEQFF.

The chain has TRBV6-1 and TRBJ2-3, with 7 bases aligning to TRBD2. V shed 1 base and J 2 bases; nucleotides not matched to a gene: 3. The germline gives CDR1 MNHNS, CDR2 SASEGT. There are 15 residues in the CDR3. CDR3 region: CASSEVGRVTDTQYF. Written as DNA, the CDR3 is TGTGCCAGCAGTGAAGTTGGGAGGGTCACAGATACGCAGTATTTT.

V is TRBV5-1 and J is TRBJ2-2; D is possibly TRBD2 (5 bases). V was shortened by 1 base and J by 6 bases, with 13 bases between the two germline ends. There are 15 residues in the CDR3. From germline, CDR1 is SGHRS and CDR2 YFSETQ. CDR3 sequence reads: CASSLKSPEAGELFF. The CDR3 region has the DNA TGCGCCAGCAGCTTGAAGTCCCCGGAGGCCGGGGAGCTGTTTTTT.

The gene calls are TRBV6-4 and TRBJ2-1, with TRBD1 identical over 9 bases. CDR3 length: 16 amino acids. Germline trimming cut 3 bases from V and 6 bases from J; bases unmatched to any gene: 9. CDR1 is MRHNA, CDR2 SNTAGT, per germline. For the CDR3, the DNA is TGTGCCAGCAGTGATGAGGGACAGGGAGGTCTCAATGAGCAGTTCTTC. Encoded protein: CASSDEGQGGLNEQFF.

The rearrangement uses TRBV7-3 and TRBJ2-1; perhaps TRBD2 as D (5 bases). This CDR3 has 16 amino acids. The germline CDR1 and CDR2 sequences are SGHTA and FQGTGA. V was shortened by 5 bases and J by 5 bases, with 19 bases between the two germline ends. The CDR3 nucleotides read TGTGCCAGCAGCGGAAGCCCTGGACTCATCAACAATGAGCAGTTCTTC. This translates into CASSGSPGLINNEQFF. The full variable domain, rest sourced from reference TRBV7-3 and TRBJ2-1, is GAGVSQTPSNKVTEKGKYVELRCDPISGHTALYWYRQSLGQGPEFLIYFQGTGAADDSGLPNDRFFAVRPEGSVSTLKIQRTERGDSAVYLCASSGSPGLINNEQFFGPGTRLTVL.

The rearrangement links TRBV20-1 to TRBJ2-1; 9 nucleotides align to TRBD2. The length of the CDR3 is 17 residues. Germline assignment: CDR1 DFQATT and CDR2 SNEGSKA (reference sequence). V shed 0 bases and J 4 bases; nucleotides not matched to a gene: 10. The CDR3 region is CSARDLEGREGYNEQFF. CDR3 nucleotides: TGCAGTGCTAGAGATTTAGAGGGGCGGGAGGGTTACAATGAGCAGTTCTTC.

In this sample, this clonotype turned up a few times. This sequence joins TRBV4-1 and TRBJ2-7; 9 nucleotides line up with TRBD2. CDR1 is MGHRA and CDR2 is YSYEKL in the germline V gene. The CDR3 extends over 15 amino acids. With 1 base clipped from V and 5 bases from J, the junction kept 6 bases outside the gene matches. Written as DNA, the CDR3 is TGCGCCAGCAGCCAAGGCGGGAGGGCCGCAAACGAGCAGTACTTC. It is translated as CASSQGGRAANEQYF.

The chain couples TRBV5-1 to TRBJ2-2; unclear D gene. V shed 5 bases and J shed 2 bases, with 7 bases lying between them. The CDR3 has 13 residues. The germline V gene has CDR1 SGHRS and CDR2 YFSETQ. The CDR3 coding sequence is TGCGCCAGCAGGGGCAGAAACACCGGGGAGCTGTTTTTT. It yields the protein CASRGRNTGELFF.

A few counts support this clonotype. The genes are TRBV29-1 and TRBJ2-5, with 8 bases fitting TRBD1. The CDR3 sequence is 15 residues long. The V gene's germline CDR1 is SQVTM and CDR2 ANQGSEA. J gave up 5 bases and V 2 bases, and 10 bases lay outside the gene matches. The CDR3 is CSVERGAGGWETQYF. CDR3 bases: TGCAGCGTTGAACGAGGGGCAGGGGGCTGGGAGACCCAGTACTTC. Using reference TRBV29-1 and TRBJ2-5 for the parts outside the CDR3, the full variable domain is SAVISQKPSRDICQRGTSLTIQCQVDSQVTMMFWYRQQPGQSLTLIATANQGSEATYESGFVIDKFPISRPNLTFSTLTVSNMSPEDSSIYLCSVERGAGGWETQYFGPGTRLLVL.

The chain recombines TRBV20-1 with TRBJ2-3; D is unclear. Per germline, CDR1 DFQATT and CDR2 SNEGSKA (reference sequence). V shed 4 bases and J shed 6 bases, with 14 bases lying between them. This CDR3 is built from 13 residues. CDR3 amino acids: CSAIGPTRDTQYF. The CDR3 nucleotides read TGCAGTGCTATCGGACCTACTCGGGATACGCAGTATTTT.

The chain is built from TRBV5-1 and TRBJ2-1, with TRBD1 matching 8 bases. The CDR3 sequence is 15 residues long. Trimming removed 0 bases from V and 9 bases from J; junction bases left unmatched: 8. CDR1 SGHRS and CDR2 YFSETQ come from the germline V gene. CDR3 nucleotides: TGCGCCAGCAGCTTGGCTCCTCAGGGGGCTGTTGAGCAGTTCTTC. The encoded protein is CASSLAPQGAVEQFF.

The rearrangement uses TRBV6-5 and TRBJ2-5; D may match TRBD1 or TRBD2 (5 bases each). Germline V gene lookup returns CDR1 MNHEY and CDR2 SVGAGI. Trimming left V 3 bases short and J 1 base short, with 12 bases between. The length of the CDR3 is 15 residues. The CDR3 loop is CASSYPGAPQETQYF. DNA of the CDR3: TGTGCCAGCAGTTATCCCGGGGCCCCCCAAGAGACCCAGTACTTC.

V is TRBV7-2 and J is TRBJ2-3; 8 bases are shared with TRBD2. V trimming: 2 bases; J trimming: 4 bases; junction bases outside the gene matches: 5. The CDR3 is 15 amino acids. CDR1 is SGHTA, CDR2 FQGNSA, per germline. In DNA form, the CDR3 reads TGTGCCAGCAGCTTACCGGGGGGGCCGGCAGATACGCAGTATTTT. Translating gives CASSLPGGPADTQYF. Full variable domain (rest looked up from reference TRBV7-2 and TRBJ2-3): GAGVSQSPSNKVTEKGKDVELRCDPISGHTALYWYRQSLGQGLEFLIYFQGNSAPDKSGLPSDRFSAERTGGSVSTLTIQRTQQEDSAVYLCASSLPGGPADTQYFGPGTRLTVL.

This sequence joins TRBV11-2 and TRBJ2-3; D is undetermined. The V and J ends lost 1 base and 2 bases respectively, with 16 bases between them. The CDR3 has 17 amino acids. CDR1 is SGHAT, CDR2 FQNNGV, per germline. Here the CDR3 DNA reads TGTGCCAGCAGCTTAGGGCCTACAACCCCGACCACAGATACGCAGTATTTT. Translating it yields CASSLGPTTPTTDTQYF.

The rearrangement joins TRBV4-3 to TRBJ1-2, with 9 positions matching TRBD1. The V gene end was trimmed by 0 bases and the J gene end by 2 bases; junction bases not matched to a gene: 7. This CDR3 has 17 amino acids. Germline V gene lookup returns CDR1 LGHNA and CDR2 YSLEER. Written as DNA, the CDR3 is TGCGCCAGCAGCCAAGATACCCCCGGGACAGGGAACTATGGCTACACCTTC. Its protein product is CASSQDTPGTGNYGYTF.

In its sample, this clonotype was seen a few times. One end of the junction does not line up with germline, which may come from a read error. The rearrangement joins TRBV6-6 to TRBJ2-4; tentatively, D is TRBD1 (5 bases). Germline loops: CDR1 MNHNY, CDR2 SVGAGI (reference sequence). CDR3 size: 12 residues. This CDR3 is CASSQTGNIQYF. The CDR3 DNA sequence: TGTGCTAGCAGTCAAACAGGAAACATTCAGTACTTC.

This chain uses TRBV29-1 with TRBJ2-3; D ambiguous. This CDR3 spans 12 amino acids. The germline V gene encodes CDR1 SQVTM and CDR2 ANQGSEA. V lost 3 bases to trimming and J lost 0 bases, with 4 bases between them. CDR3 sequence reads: CSVDDSTDTQYF. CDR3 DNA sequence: TGCAGCGTTGACGACAGCACAGATACGCAGTATTTT.

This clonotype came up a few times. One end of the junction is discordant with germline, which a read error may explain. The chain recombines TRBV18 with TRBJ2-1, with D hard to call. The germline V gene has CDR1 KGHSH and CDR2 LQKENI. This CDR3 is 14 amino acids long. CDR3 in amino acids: CASSPPDARIEQFF. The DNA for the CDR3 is TGTGCCAGCTCCCCACCGGATGCTCGGATTGAGCAGTTCTTC.

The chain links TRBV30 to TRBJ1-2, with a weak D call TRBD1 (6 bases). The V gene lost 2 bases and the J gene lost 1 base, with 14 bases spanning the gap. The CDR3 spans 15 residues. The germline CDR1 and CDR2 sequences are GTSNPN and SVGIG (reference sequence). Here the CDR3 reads CAWSITGRVNYGYTF. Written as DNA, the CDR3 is TGTGCCTGGAGTATAACAGGGCGGGTTAACTATGGCTACACCTTC.

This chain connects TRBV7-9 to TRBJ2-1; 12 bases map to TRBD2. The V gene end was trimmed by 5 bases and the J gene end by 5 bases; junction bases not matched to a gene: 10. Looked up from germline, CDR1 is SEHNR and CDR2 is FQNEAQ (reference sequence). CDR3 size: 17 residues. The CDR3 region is CASSPTLTSGGNNEQFF. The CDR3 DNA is TGTGCCAGCAGCCCAACCCTGACTAGCGGGGGTAACAATGAGCAGTTCTTC.

DNA of the CDR3: TGCAGCGTTGTTTACCGGCGGAAGAGCTCCTACGAGCAGTACTTC. Its protein product is CSVVYRRKSSYEQYF. This rearrangement joins TRBV29-1 to TRBJ2-7; no reliable D call. Per germline, CDR1 SQVTM and CDR2 ANQGSEA. Trimming took off 4 bases at V and 0 bases at J, with 16 bases between the two ends. The CDR3 totals 15 residues.

CDR3 loop: CASSQTITSYEQYF. The CDR3 nucleotides are TGCGCCAGCAGCCAGACGATAACCTCCTACGAGCAGTACTTC. The chain links TRBV4-1 to TRBJ2-7; D remains ambiguous. Deletions cut 3 bases from V and 0 bases from J, with 9 bases between. CDR1 and CDR2 (germline): MGHRA, YSYEKL. The CDR3 contains 14 residues.

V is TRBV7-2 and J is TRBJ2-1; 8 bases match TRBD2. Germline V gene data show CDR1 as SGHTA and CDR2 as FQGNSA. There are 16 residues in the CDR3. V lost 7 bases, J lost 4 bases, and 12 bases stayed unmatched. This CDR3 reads CASTSASGGAYNEQFF. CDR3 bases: TGTGCCAGCACTTCAGCGAGCGGGGGAGCGTACAATGAGCAGTTCTTC.

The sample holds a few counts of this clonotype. CDR3 bases: TGTGCCAGCAAATTCTGGGGGAACACTGAAGCTTTCTTT. This encodes CASKFWGNTEAFF. The chain joins TRBV6-1 to TRBJ1-1; D call uncertain. There are 13 residues in the CDR3. In germline, CDR1 is MNHNS, CDR2 SASEGT. The V end was cut by 7 bases, the J end by 1 base, with 10 bases between.

In DNA, the CDR3 is TGCAGTGCCTCGTCTAGGGGGAAAGACAATGAGCAGTTCTTC. Amino acid sequence: CSASSRGKDNEQFF. The chain links TRBV20-1 to TRBJ2-1; weak D call: TRBD1 (6 bases). Germline CDR1 is DFQATT and CDR2 is SNEGSKA (reference sequence). The CDR3 covers 14 residues. The ends were cut back, 6 bases at V and 5 bases at J, with 17 bases in the middle.